The TCR beta chain described here comes from a study of Tregs in tolerant kidney transplant recipients (dated by TCRdb to about 2019). The study in broad terms: For approximately 15 days, sorted recipient Tregs were cultured with IL-2 and irradiated activated donor B cells, with a restimulation on day 11. Antibodies distinguished recipient from donor cells when sorting primary belatacept mixed lymphocyte reaction cultures. Additional Treg samples were obtained by sorting recipient CD4+CD25+CD127- cells from a roughly 3-day mixed lymphocyte reaction with belatacept, in some cases after a subsequent approximately five-day donor restimulation. The study applied TCRbeta sequencing to find donor-specific regulatory T cells before combined kidney and bone marrow transplantation and then followed those same cells after transplant. Activated donor B cells were produced over about ten days on irradiated CD40L-expressing 3T3 cells in the presence of cyclosporin A and IL-4. Once the B cell culture was finished, the cells were sorted into two populations: CD4+CD8-CD25+CD127- and CD4+CD8-4-1BB+CD40L-. TCRbeta repertoire sequencing was used in a few healthy controls to compare several methods for expanding Tregs specific for an allogeneic donor.

Trimming costs V 6 bases and J 7 bases, and their ends lie 10 bases apart. From the cysteine through the phenylalanine, the CDR3 covers 12 amino acids. Kept here is only the CDR3 DNA, which spans 36 bases and is read in frame from base 1. As encoded in the germline V gene (reference sequence), CDR1 is MNHNY while CDR2 is SVGAGI. On this clone itself: Its binding antigen is unknown. Base qualities are not recorded, but no much larger clone differs from it by a single base.

Summary of the overall study and its limitations: Expanding Tregs with activated donor B cells appeared to identify the most biologically relevant and donor-specific TCRbeta repertoire. Biological reproducibility was not directly assessed, although technical replication error appeared to be minimal. Because the study included only a small number of patients, the results must be confirmed in larger populations and under other immunosuppression protocols.

Healthy control blood was obtained either as purchased buffy coats or from healthy volunteers. Healthy control blood was processed to PBMCs by Ficoll density gradient and cryopreserved, and patient PBMCs were collected before and after transplant. For TCRbeta CDR3 sequencing, genomic DNA from the sorted cells was extracted using the QIAGEN DNeasy Blood and Tissue Kit. High-throughput TCRbeta CDR3 sequencing, including PCR amplification with bias correction and internal controls, was performed commercially through immunoSEQ. In the paper's pipeline: Unique productive TCRbeta sequences were defined by CDR3 nucleotide sequence when primers matched and otherwise by CDR3 amino acid sequence together with Vbeta and Jbeta genes. Donor-reactive sequences were defined as at least 5-fold expanded in CFSE-low cells versus unstimulated cells, with frequency of at least 0.01% in CFSE-low cells. Jensen-Shannon divergence, calculated on the top 100 TCRbeta sequences ranked by frequency, was used to quantify repertoire divergence. For any sample with multiple sequencing runs, sorting error was corrected in each run separately before the runs were pooled. TCRdb carries this immuneACCESS record with in-frame sequences only. Its versions omit some clonotypes, under half of them owing to an unresolved V gene in the studies checked, with the rest unexplained. That table furnishes V, J and clone size, whereas the DNA furnished D and trimming. The sample table lists over a thousand clones, 35% to 50% of them with a count of one. About 29% of the sample is held by the ten biggest clonotypes.

This clonotype was sampled from a human donor in good health. Sample: Tregs from blood grown in culture. The chain employs TRBV6-6 and TRBJ2-1; 5 matching bases give a weak D call of TRBD2. The DNA sequence is TGTGCCAGCAGACCAACTAGGAATGAGCAGTTCTTC. It specifies CASRPTRNEQFF.